This is a list of T cell receptor beta chains from one sample in a study of monozygotic twins with inflammatory bowel disease. TCRdb reanalyzed the 5' RACE reads and collapses them to one entry per CDR3 protein, without DNA. Recorded for this sample: fewer than 450,000 distinct CDR3 sequences. Sequencing input: blood. The receptors stem from a human donor with ulcerative colitis or Crohn's disease, or a healthy co-twin of an affected twin (not recorded which). Both conserved end residues are part of each CDR3.

J,V,CDR3
TRBJ1-1,TRBV7-9,CASSLRTGMNTEAFF
TRBJ1-2,TRBV7-6,CASSLGQDGGYTF
TRBJ2-4,TRBV4-3,CATSQDSGTGFLGENIQYF
TRBJ1-1,TRBV6-1,CASRQTGSNTEAFF
TRBJ1-5,TRBV3-1,CASSQRGRNQPQHF
TRBJ2-2,TRBV5-1,CASSIETIPTGELFF
TRBJ2-7,TRBV28,CASRGTGLGSYEQYF
TRBJ2-2,TRBV12-3/TRBV12-4,CASSLAGTGWVTGELFF
TRBJ2-3,TRBV28,CASSSGTGSRTDTQYF
TRBJ2-1,TRBV12-3/TRBV12-4,CASTPGTYDNEQFF
TRBJ1-1,TRBV11-2,CASVGQTNTEAFF
TRBJ1-5,TRBV12-3/TRBV12-4,CASSPQGLGNQPQHF
TRBJ2-7,TRBV18,CASSPNEDYEQYF
TRBJ2-7,TRBV4-3,CASSQEQVSYEQYF
TRBJ1-2,TRBV20-1,CSAFRDYGYTF
TRBJ2-1,TRBV6-5,CASSYGALYNEQFF
TRBJ2-1,TRBV5-1,CASSLAEVSSYNEQFF
TRBJ2-7,TRBV5-1,CASSPEQVPYEQYF
TRBJ1-1,TRBV19,CASRALGRSDTEAFF
TRBJ2-3,TRBV7-2,CASYGTSGGAQYF
TRBJ2-2,TRBV7-3,CASRGTHTGELFF
TRBJ2-7,TRBV29-1,CSVQLGQLPLYEQYF
TRBJ2-3,TRBV20-1,CSASSTDTQYF
TRBJ2-2,TRBV27,CASSRGSGGVTGELFF
TRBJ1-5,TRBV5-1,CASSLRSNQPQHF
TRBJ1-3,TRBV5-4,CASSPPGDTIYF
TRBJ1-4,TRBV27,CASSLSLGTAARYNQLFF
TRBJ2-5,TRBV5-1,CASSLNGRQETQYF
TRBJ2-3,TRBV20-1,CSAIRGGTDTQYF
TRBJ2-7,TRBV2,CASSGARTGNEQYF
TRBJ2-1,TRBV7-6,CASSIRAGYYNEQFF
TRBJ1-3,TRBV28,CASSLTTPGLAGNTIYF
TRBJ2-7,TRBV5-4,CASSLVTTTRRTSSYEQYF
TRBJ2-1,TRBV24-1,CATRGAPTAEQFF
TRBJ2-5,TRBV14,CASSQVGWYQETQYF
TRBJ1-2,TRBV6-1,CASSPDPNYGYTF
TRBJ1-1,TRBV7-9,CASSSFYMGNTEAFF
TRBJ2-1,TRBV5-1,CASSLDPGGAGEQFF
TRBJ2-3,TRBV30,CAWRATGHGTDTQYF
TRBJ1-1,TRBV29-1,CSVAEYTEAFF
TRBJ2-4,TRBV12-3/TRBV12-4,CASSLDRENIQYF
TRBJ2-1,TRBV12-3/TRBV12-4,CASSNPGTGLSNEQFF
TRBJ1-1,TRBV5-4,CASSSTGDDTEAFF
TRBJ2-3,TRBV7-2,CASSLWTSGGNTQYF
TRBJ2-4,TRBV29-1,CSVTQGEEYNIQYF
TRBJ1-5,TRBV7-9,CASSWDGNQPQHF
TRBJ2-7,TRBV30,CAWSVKSTYEQYF
TRBJ1-1,TRBV12-3/TRBV12-4,CASTSGGNTEAFF
TRBJ2-3,TRBV6-6,CASSTIPDTQYF